Each of the 7 T cell receptor beta chains below was sequenced from the same sample in a study of monozygotic twins with cystic fibrosis. TCRdb's table, derived via immunoSEQ multiplex PCR, lists solely in-frame clones and lacks some. In the table there are roughly 15,000 clones, 80% to 95% of which are singletons. Sequenced: blood. These receptors originate from a girl aged 2-15 years with cystic fibrosis.

The V call is TRBV9, the J call TRBJ2-1; D perhaps matches TRBD2 (5 bases). V was trimmed by 0 bases and J by 8 bases, leaving 9 bases between them. The length of the CDR3 is 13 residues. Germline CDR1 SGDLS, CDR2 YYNGEE. The CDR3 DNA is TGTGCCAGCAGCGTAGGGCGGGCCTATGAGCAGTTCTTC. It codes for CASSVGRAYEQFF.

V and J are TRBV5-4 and TRBJ2-3, with unresolved D. From germline, CDR1 is SGHNT and CDR2 YYREEE (reference sequence). This CDR3 is 14 amino acids long. The V end was cut by 1 base, the J end by 2 bases, with 8 bases between. CDR3 nucleotide sequence: TGTGCCAGCAGCTTGCCGGGTCACACAGATACGCAGTATTTT. This encodes CASSLPGHTDTQYF.

The chain carries TRBV4-3 and TRBJ2-7; 13 bases agree with TRBD2. The CDR3 length is 19 residues. Trimming at V came to 0 bases and at J to 3 bases, leaving 11 bases not matched to a gene. Germline V CDR1 and CDR2: LGHNA, YSLEER. Written as DNA, the CDR3 is TGCGCCAGCAGCCAAGATTATGGGACTAGCGGGAAATTCTACTACGAGCAGTACTTC. Translation: CASSQDYGTSGKFYYEQYF.

The rearrangement uses TRBV30 and TRBJ2-7, with 7 bases identical to TRBD2. The CDR3 covers 17 residues. J gave up 0 bases and V 0 bases, and 11 bases lay outside the gene matches. The germline CDR1 and CDR2 sequences are GTSNPN and SVGIG (reference sequence). The CDR3, as DNA: TGTGCCTGGAGTGTTCGAAAGTGGTGGGAGGGCTCCTACGAGCAGTACTTC. Encoded protein: CAWSVRKWWEGSYEQYF.

The chain employs TRBV29-1 and TRBJ1-2; TRBD1 is a possible D gene (5 bases). The CDR3 contains 13 residues. V was clipped by 2 bases and J by 2 bases, with 9 bases between them. Germline assignment: CDR1 SQVTM and CDR2 ANQGSEA. CDR3 in amino acids: CSVEPRANYGYTF. The CDR3 coding sequence is TGCAGCGTTGAACCCAGGGCGAACTATGGCTACACCTTC.

The chain combines TRBV4-3 with TRBJ2-5; 7 positions match TRBD2. V gave up 1 base and J gave up 5 bases; unmatched junction bases: 7. CDR1 is LGHNA and CDR2 is YSLEER in the germline V gene. The CDR3 extends over 15 amino acids. The DNA of the CDR3 is TGCGCCAGCAGCCAAGGCAGCGGGACTATGGAGACCCAGTACTTC. Translating gives CASSQGSGTMETQYF.

A single count supports this clone. The genes are TRBV28 and TRBJ2-7; D may correspond to TRBD1 or TRBD2 (5 bases each). CDR3 length: 15 residues. Between the trimmed V and J ends, which lost 8 bases and 5 bases, there was a span of 22 bases. Germline assignment: CDR1 MDHEN and CDR2 SYDVKM. The CDR3 sequence is CASPSSSGTDNEQYF. Here the CDR3 DNA reads TGTGCCAGCCCATCCTCCTCCGGGACGGATAACGAGCAGTACTTC.